Below are 14 T cell receptor beta chains sequenced from a single sample in a study of blood T cell repertoires in COVID-19. Generated by immunoSEQ multiplex PCR, the TCRdb table keeps only in-frame clones and is missing some. The data show 95,000 or so clones, with about 86% seen just once and 1.2% held by the top ten. Sequencing was done on a sample of peripheral blood. These receptors originate from a man older than 75 with active or convalescent COVID-19.

The gene calls are TRBV5-4 and TRBJ2-1, with 9 nucleotides matching TRBD2. Germline values: CDR1 SGHNT, CDR2 YYREEE (reference sequence). V lost 4 bases, J lost 8 bases, and 7 bases stayed unmatched. This CDR3 has 14 amino acids. CDR3 in amino acids: CASSPAGGKDEQFF. CDR3 DNA: TGTGCCAGCAGCCCAGCGGGAGGAAAGGATGAGCAGTTCTTC.

J is TRBJ2-3 and V is TRBV15; no definite D call. The CDR3 has 15 residues. The V and J ends lost 9 bases and 0 bases respectively, with 16 bases between them. Per germline, CDR1 LNHNV and CDR2 YYDKDF (reference sequence). The CDR3, as DNA: TGTGCCACGGCCGGTGCCAGGCAGAGCACAGATACGCAGTATTTT. Translating it yields CATAGARQSTDTQYF.

The sample holds a few counts of this clone. The chain joins TRBV5-1 to TRBJ1-2; D possibly corresponds to TRBD1 (6 bases). The CDR3 has 14 amino acids. Germline CDR1 SGHRS, CDR2 YFSETQ. The germline V and J ends were trimmed by 2 bases and 5 bases, with 13 bases remaining between them. The CDR3 DNA reads as TGCGCCAGCAGCTTACAACAGGGTGGTTATGGCTACACCTTC. Its protein is CASSLQQGGYGYTF.

The chain employs TRBV27 and TRBJ2-4; 9 bases align to TRBD1. Germline lookup yields CDR1 MNHEY and CDR2 SMNVEV (reference sequence). CDR3 length equals 14 residues. The V and J ends lost 5 bases and 9 bases, in that order; junction bases with no gene match: 8. CDR3 sequence reads: CASSLGQGFGIQYF. CDR3 in DNA: TGTGCCAGCAGTCTTGGACAGGGGTTCGGCATTCAGTACTTC.

The chain links TRBV18 to TRBJ1-4; no definite D call. With 3 bases removed from V and 8 bases from J, the gap between germline ends came to 10 bases. The CDR3 spans 13 residues. Germline V gene data show CDR1 as KGHSH and CDR2 as LQKENI. The CDR3 region is CASSPLGGEKLFF. Here the CDR3 DNA reads TGTGCCAGCTCACCGCTGGGAGGGGAAAAACTGTTTTTT.

The chain couples TRBV7-2 to TRBJ1-2; D possibly corresponds to TRBD1 (5 bases). V gave up 2 bases and J gave up 8 bases, with 27 bases separating them. The germline CDR1 and CDR2 sequences are SGHTA and FQGNSA. CDR3 size: 18 residues. The CDR3 DNA is TGTGCCAGCAGCTTATTATGGGCAGGGAGGGAAGCGTATGCCGGCTACACCTTC. This encodes CASSLLWAGREAYAGYTF.

This clone showed up just a few times. This CDR3 is also generated by other DNA sequences in the sample. This rearrangement joins TRBV7-2 to TRBJ1-2, with 8 bases fitting TRBD1. The CDR3 spans 13 residues. J lost 4 bases, V lost 5 bases, and 3 bases had no gene match. CDR1 is SGHTA, CDR2 FQGNSA, per germline. For the CDR3, the DNA is TGTGCCAGCAGCACAGGACAGGGCTATGGCTACACCTTC. Protein product: CASSTGQGYGYTF.

This clone was counted between two and nine times. The rearrangement uses TRBV4-3 and TRBJ2-1; D perhaps matches TRBD2 (6 bases). Per germline, CDR1 LGHNA and CDR2 YSLEER. Between the trimmed V and J ends, which lost 4 bases and 5 bases, there was a span of 15 bases. CDR3 length equals 15 residues. CDR3 sequence: CASSLTGPGDNEQFF. The CDR3 bases are TGCGCCAGCAGCCTGACCGGGCCGGGGGACAATGAGCAGTTCTTC.

CDR3 amino acids: CASRARGRVNVLTF. DNA of the CDR3: TGTGCCAGTAGAGCCCGTGGGCGGGTCAACGTCCTGACTTTC. The V gene is TRBV19, the J gene TRBJ2-6, with D possibly matching TRBD2 (5 bases). V lost 6 bases and J lost 9, with 15 bases in between. From germline, CDR1 is LNHDA and CDR2 SQIVND (reference sequence). The CDR3 is 14 residues long.

This clone appeared once. This chain uses TRBV11-2 with TRBJ2-6; D ambiguous. The CDR3 loop spans 14 amino acids. Germline V gene lookup returns CDR1 SGHAT and CDR2 FQNNGV. Trimming cost V 5 bases and J 4 bases, with 9 bases left between them. The CDR3 region has the DNA TGTGCCAGCAGCCTTTTGTTAGGGGCCAACGTCCTGACTTTC. This codes for CASSLLLGANVLTF.

This chain connects TRBV7-9 to TRBJ2-3, with D hard to call. V lost 0 bases and J lost 0, with 7 bases in between. Germline values: CDR1 SEHNR, CDR2 FQNEAQ (reference sequence). The CDR3 length is 15 residues. The CDR3 spells CASSLASRSTDTQYF. The CDR3 DNA is TGTGCCAGCAGCTTAGCTAGCCGAAGCACAGATACGCAGTATTTT.

The rearrangement uses TRBV30 and TRBJ2-7; possible D gene TRBD1, 5 bases. This CDR3 is built from 15 residues. Germline V gene lookup returns CDR1 GTSNPN and CDR2 SVGIG (reference sequence). V lost 3 bases to trimming and J lost 0 bases, with 15 bases between them. CDR3 residues: CAWSARAANSYEQYF. The CDR3 region has the DNA TGTGCCTGGAGCGCCAGGGCCGCGAACTCCTACGAGCAGTACTTC.

CDR3 loop: CASSSEGTRGKDGYTF. For the CDR3, the DNA is TGCGCCAGCAGCTCAGAAGGTACGCGGGGGAAGGATGGCTACACCTTC. This sequence joins TRBV5-1 and TRBJ1-2, with D possibly matching TRBD1 (5 bases). This CDR3 region has 16 residues. V lost 3 bases, J lost 6 bases, and 21 bases lay in between. Germline CDR1 SGHRS, CDR2 YFSETQ.

V usage is TRBV3-1 (or the pseudogene TRBV3-2) and J usage is TRBJ2-1; the match to TRBD2 covers 13 bases. The V and J ends lost 5 bases and 4 bases, in that order; junction bases with no gene match: 2. This CDR3 spans 15 amino acids. Germline V CDR1 and CDR2: LGHDT, YNNKEL (reference sequence). DNA for the CDR3: TGTGCCAGCAGCGCGACTAGCGGGGGGTACAATGAGCAGTTCTTC. Encoded protein: CASSATSGGYNEQFF.